This T cell receptor (beta chain) originates from a study of technical replicates of blood from a few donors. With 2 bases removed from V and 3 bases from J, the gap between germline ends came to 7 bases. Germline values: CDR1 LNHDA, CDR2 SQIVND (reference sequence). This CDR3 comprises 13 residues. Some clones are missing from TCRdb's copy, which holds only in-frame ones; the method was immunoSEQ multiplex PCR. Of about 14,000 clones in the sample, approximately 86% are singletons; the top ten hold 9.5% to 13%. The chain carries TRBV19 and TRBJ1-1, with D unresolved. This TCR was recovered from a human donor in good health. The sample taken for sequencing was PBMCs. The CDR3 sequence: CASSIFLDTEAFF. The CDR3 region has the DNA TGTGCCAGTAGTATATTCTTAGACACTGAAGCTTTCTTT.